This T cell receptor (beta chain) emerged from a study of PD-L1 blockade in urothelial cancer. The templates were synthetic TCR analogs, and they were spiked into each PCR. Clones were sequenced by immunoSEQ multiplex PCR, and TCRdb holds only the in-frame ones, with some missing. This table has roughly 51,000 clones, about four fifths appearing once. Trimming shortened V by 3 bases and J by 5 bases, and 17 bases separated the two germline ends. Germline values: CDR1 KGHSH, CDR2 LQKENI. The CDR3 totals 15 residues. Time point in this sample: pretreatment peripheral blood. Sequences were derived from PBMCs, sampled around atezolizumab (anti-PD-L1) treatment. The chain has TRBV18 and TRBJ2-7; D may be TRBD1 (6 bases). This clonotype was obtained from a man aged 65 to 85 with urothelial cancer. CDR3: CASSPRNGGKDEQYF. Written as DNA, the CDR3 is TGTGCCAGCTCACCTCGTAATGGGGGCAAGGACGAGCAGTACTTC.